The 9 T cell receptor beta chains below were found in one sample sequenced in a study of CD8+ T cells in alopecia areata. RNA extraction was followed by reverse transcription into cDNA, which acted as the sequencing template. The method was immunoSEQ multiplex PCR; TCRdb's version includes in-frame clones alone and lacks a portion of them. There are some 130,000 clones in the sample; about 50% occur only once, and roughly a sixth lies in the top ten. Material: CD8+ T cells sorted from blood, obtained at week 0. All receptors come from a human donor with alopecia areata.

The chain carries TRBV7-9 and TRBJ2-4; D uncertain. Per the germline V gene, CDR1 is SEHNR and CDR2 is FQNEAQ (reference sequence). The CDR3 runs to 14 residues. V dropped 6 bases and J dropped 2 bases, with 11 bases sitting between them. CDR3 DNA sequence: TGTGCCAGCAGGCCCGGATCCACCAAAAACATTCAGTACTTC. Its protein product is CASRPGSTKNIQYF.

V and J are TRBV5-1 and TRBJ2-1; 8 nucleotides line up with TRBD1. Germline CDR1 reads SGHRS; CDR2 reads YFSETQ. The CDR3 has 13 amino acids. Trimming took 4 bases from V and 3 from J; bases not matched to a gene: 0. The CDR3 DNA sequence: TGCGCCAGCAGCGGACAGGGCTACAATGAGCAGTTCTTC. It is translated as CASSGQGYNEQFF.

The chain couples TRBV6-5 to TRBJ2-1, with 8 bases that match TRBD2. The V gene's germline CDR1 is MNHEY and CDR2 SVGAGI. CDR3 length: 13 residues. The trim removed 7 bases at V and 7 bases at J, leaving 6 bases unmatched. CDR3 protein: CASTGTSRNEQFF. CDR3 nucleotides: TGTGCCAGCACCGGGACTAGTCGTAATGAGCAGTTCTTC.

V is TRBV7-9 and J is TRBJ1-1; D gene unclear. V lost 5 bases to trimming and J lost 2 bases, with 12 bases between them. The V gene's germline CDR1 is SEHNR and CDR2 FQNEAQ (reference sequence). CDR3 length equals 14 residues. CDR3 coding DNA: TGTGCCAGCAGCCCCCGGAGCAAAAACACTGAAGCTTTCTTT. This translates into CASSPRSKNTEAFF.

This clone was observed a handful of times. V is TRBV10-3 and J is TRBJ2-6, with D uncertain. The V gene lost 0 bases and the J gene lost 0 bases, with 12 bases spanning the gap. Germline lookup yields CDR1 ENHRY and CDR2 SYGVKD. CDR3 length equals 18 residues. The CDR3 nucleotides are TGTGCCATCAGTGAGTCGGAACAGTTATCCTCTGGGGCCAACGTCCTGACTTTC. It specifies CAISESEQLSSGANVLTF.

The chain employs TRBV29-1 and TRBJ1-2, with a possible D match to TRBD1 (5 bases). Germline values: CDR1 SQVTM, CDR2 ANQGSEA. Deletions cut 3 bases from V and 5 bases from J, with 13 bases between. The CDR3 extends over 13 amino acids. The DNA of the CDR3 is TGCAGCGTTGACCCGAGCGAGGGGTATGGCTACACCTTC. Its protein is CSVDPSEGYGYTF.

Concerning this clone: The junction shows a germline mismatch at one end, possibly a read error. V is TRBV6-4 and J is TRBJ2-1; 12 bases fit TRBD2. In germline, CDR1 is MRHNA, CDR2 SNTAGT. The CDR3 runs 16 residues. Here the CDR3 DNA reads TGTGCCATCAGTGACGGGCTAGCGGGGGGGGACAATGAGCAGTTCTTC. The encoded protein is CAISDGLAGGDNEQFF.

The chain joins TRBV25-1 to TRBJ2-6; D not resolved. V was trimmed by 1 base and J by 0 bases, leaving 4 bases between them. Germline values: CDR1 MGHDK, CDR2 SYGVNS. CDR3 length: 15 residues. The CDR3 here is CASSELVSGANVLTF. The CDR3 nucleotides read TGTGCCAGCAGTGAATTGGTCTCTGGGGCCAACGTCCTGACTTTC.

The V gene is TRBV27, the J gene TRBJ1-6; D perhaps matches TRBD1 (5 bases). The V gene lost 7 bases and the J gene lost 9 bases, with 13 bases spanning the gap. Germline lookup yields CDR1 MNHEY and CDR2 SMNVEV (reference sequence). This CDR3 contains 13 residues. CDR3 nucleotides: TGTGCCAGCACAGGGCAGGAAGGTTCACCCCTCCACTTT. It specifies CASTGQEGSPLHF.